The T cell receptor beta chain described here comes from a study of molecular identifiers for immune sequencing clone quantification. One entry per CDR3 protein results from TCRdb running MiXCR on the PCR reads. In the table there are 400,000 to 600,000 distinct CDR3 sequences, around 23% of which are singletons. This clonotype appeared many times. The sequenced sample consisted of naive CD8+ T cells from blood, with Jurkat cell RNA spiked in. Subset specified: FACS-sorted CD8+CD4-CCR7+CD45RA+ naive T cells. This clonotype originated in a human donor in good health. Some libraries in this study had Jurkat cell RNA spiked in.

The CDR3 region is CASSLLTWGTEAFF. CDR3 nucleotide sequence: TGTGCCAGCAGCTTACTTACCTGGGGCACTGAAGCTTTCTTT. This chain uses TRBV7-2 with TRBJ1-1; no reliable D call. V lost 2 bases and J lost 4, with 11 bases in between. This CDR3 is 14 amino acids long. The V gene's germline CDR1 is SGHTA and CDR2 FQGNSA.